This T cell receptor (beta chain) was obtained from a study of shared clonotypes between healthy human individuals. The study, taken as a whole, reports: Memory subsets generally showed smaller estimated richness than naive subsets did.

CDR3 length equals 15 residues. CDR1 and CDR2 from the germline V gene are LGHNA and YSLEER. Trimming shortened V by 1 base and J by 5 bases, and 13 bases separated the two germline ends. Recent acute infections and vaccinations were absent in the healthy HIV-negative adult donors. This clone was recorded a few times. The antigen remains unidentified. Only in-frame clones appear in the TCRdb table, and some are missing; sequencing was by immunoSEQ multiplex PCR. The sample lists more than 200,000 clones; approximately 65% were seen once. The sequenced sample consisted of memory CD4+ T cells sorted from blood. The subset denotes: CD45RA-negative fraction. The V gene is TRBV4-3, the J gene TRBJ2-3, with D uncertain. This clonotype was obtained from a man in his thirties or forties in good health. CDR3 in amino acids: CASSQAETRRDTQYF. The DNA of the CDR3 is TGCGCCAGCAGCCAAGCGGAGACTCGCCGAGATACGCAGTATTTT.